This TCR beta chain was sequenced in a study of regulatory T cells in long-lasting Graves disease. iRepertoire HTBI primers and Arm-PCR of CDR3 regions built TCR beta libraries. TCRdb redid the calling of the multiplex PCR reads with MiXCR, one entry per CDR3 protein. The repertoire holds more than 300,000 distinct CDR3 sequences, with roughly 23% as singletons. Time point denoted: persistent/refractory GD, antithyroid drugs over 5 years with positive TRAb. Following extraction of RNA from PBMCs, that RNA was used to make the TCR library. The source material was peripheral blood mononuclear cells (PBMCs), sampled when the disease was refractory, from a patient treated with antithyroid drugs. This sequence was found in a woman aged 40 to 50 with Graves disease.

The CDR3 DNA follows: TGTGCCAGCAGTTTATCGATCGCCCCACCGGCCGATACGCAGTATTTT. This encodes CASSLSIAPPADTQYF. The V call is TRBV27, the J call TRBJ2-3; no definite D call. The CDR3 spans 16 residues. Trimming removed 0 bases from V and 6 bases from J, with 16 bases in between. CDR1 is MNHEY, CDR2 SMNVEV, per germline (reference sequence).